Shown below are 31 T cell receptor beta chains from a single sample sequenced in a study of cytomegalovirus exposure and HLA in healthy donors. PCR employed 60 Vbeta and 13 Jbeta primers. TCRdb keeps only in-frame clones here, not all; method: immunoSEQ multiplex PCR. The sample lists 110,000 to 150,000 clones, over 75% occurring once. Sequenced material: PBMCs. These receptors were obtained from a woman in her twenties or thirties in good health and CMV-seronegative.

A single count supports this clone. The chain employs TRBV9 and TRBJ2-2; TRBD1 aligns across 9 bases. The CDR3 consists of 16 residues. Germline CDR1 and CDR2: SGDLS and YYNGEE. J lost 0 bases, V lost 4 bases, and 4 bases had no gene match. CDR3 sequence reads: CASSLWTGANTGELFF. As DNA, the CDR3 is TGTGCCAGCAGCCTCTGGACAGGGGCGAACACCGGGGAGCTGTTTTTT.

This clone came up a few times. J is TRBJ1-6 and V is TRBV5-1; D not resolved. V lost 0 bases to trimming and J lost 7 bases, with 11 bases between them. Germline lookup yields CDR1 SGHRS and CDR2 YFSETQ. This CDR3 has 15 amino acids. The CDR3 reads CASSLDRIQNSPLHF. For the CDR3, the DNA is TGCGCCAGCAGCTTGGACCGGATACAGAATTCACCCCTCCACTTT. Full variable domain (rest looked up from reference TRBV5-1 and TRBJ1-6): KAGVTQTPRYLIKTRGQQVTLSCSPISGHRSVSWYQQTPGQGLQFLFEYFSETQRNKGNFPGRFSGRQFSNSRSEMNVSTLELGDSALYLCASSLDRIQNSPLHFGNGTRLTVT.

This clone was counted only a few times. The gene calls are TRBV30 and TRBJ1-3; a possible D gene is TRBD1 (6 bases). Germline V gene lookup returns CDR1 GTSNPN and CDR2 SVGIG (reference sequence). This CDR3 has 13 residues. V was clipped by 0 bases and J by 4 bases, with 7 bases between them. As DNA, the CDR3 is TGTGCCTGGAGTGTACAGGGCGGAAACACCATATATTTT. Translated, it gives CAWSVQGGNTIYF.

The chain has TRBV18 and TRBJ1-2, with 10 bases fitting TRBD1. CDR1 is KGHSH, CDR2 LQKENI, per germline. The CDR3 consists of 16 residues. Trimming cost V 4 bases and J 4 bases; bases outside gene matches: 9. DNA for the CDR3: TGTGCCAGCTCACGAGATACGACAGGGGGCTTCTATGGCTACACCTTC. It yields the protein CASSRDTTGGFYGYTF. Full variable domain (missing parts from reference TRBV18 and TRBJ1-2): NAGVMQNPRHLVRRRGQEARLRCSPMKGHSHVYWYRQLPEEGLKFMVYLQKENIIDESGMPKERFSAEFPKEGPSILRIQQVVRGDSAAYFCASSRDTTGGFYGYTFGSGTRLTVV.

The CDR3 loop is CASSLWGINSNEKLFF. CDR3 bases: TGTGCCAGCAGCCTTTGGGGCATCAATTCTAATGAAAAACTGTTTTTT. This chain connects TRBV5-4 to TRBJ1-4, with D tentatively TRBD1 (5 bases). Trimming cost V 4 bases and J 3 bases, with 16 bases left between them. The CDR3 is 16 amino acids. CDR1 is SGHNT, CDR2 YYREEE, per germline (reference sequence).

This chain connects TRBV30 to TRBJ2-2, with D uncertain. The CDR3 runs 14 residues. CDR1 GTSNPN and CDR2 SVGIG come from the germline V gene (reference sequence). V gave up 5 bases and J gave up 0 bases, with 10 bases separating them. The CDR3 nucleotides read TGTGCCTGGTCAGGCGCCGCGAACACCGGGGAGCTGTTTTTT. Its translation: CAWSGAANTGELFF.

This clone was picked up a small number of times. The V and J genes are TRBV10-2 and TRBJ1-1; 8 positions match TRBD1. Unmatched junction bases numbered 2, after V lost 7 bases and J lost 1 base. CDR3 size: 13 residues. In germline, CDR1 is WSHSY, CDR2 SAAADI. The chain's CDR3 is CASTGTGNTEAFF. CDR3 nucleotide sequence: TGCGCCAGCACGGGGACAGGGAACACTGAAGCTTTCTTT.

The V and J genes are TRBV5-1 and TRBJ1-3; no firm D call. Germline assignment: CDR1 SGHRS and CDR2 YFSETQ. V was clipped by 2 bases and J by 3 bases, with 6 bases between them. The CDR3 length is 13 residues. The DNA of the CDR3 is TGCGCCAGCAGCTTAGAGCTTGGAAACACCATATATTTT. Its protein product is CASSLELGNTIYF.

The gene calls are TRBV2 and TRBJ2-5; D not certain. V was pared by 4 bases and J by 5 bases, with 11 bases between. The CDR3 spans 13 residues. Germline V gives CDR1 SNHLY, CDR2 FYNNEI. Here the CDR3 DNA reads TGTGCCAGCAGTGGTCTCACCGGGGAGACCCAGTACTTC. This encodes CASSGLTGETQYF.

The V and J genes are TRBV5-6 and TRBJ2-3; 9 bases are shared with TRBD2. Trimming at V came to 2 bases and at J to 0 bases, leaving 7 bases not matched to a gene. Germline CDR1 is SGHDT and CDR2 is YYEEEE. The CDR3 is 17 amino acids. The CDR3 protein is CASSFWRGGTSTDTQYF. As DNA, the CDR3 is TGTGCCAGCAGCTTTTGGCGGGGGGGCACTAGCACAGATACGCAGTATTTT.

This rearrangement joins TRBV5-4 to TRBJ2-1, with D unresolved. This CDR3 comprises 12 residues. Trimming took 3 bases from V and 6 from J, leaving 7 bases between them. CDR1 and CDR2 (germline): SGHNT, YYREEE (reference sequence). The CDR3 here is CASSSFLNEQFF. The CDR3 DNA sequence: TGTGCCAGCAGCTCGTTCCTCAATGAGCAGTTCTTC.

The V gene is TRBV9, the J gene TRBJ2-1, with TRBD2 as a possible D gene (6 bases). Trimming took off 0 bases at V and 4 bases at J, with 8 bases between the two ends. Per germline, CDR1 SGDLS and CDR2 YYNGEE. The CDR3 is made up of 14 amino acids. The CDR3 DNA reads TGTGCCAGCAGCGTAGGGGGGGAATACAATGAGCAGTTCTTC. It encodes CASSVGGEYNEQFF.

V is TRBV19 and J is TRBJ2-2; 14 bases line up with TRBD2. The germline V gene encodes CDR1 LNHDA and CDR2 SQIVND (reference sequence). Germline trimming cut 6 bases from V and 6 bases from J; bases unmatched to any gene: 12. The CDR3 has 18 residues. The CDR3 DNA is TGTGCCAGTAGAATGTCCGGACTAGCGGGGGGCAGGGCCGGGGAGCTGTTTTTT. Its protein product is CASRMSGLAGGRAGELFF.

This chain links TRBV9 with TRBJ1-1, with D perhaps TRBD1 (5 bases). V was clipped by 2 bases and J by 0 bases, with 11 bases between them. Germline-derived CDR1 and CDR2 are SGDLS and YYNGEE. The CDR3 covers 15 residues. The CDR3 loop reads CASSVGHTLNTEAFF. CDR3 bases: TGTGCCAGCAGCGTTGGACATACCTTGAACACTGAAGCTTTCTTT. Supplemented by reference TRBV9 and TRBJ1-1, the full variable domain reads DSGVTQTPKHLITATGQRVTLRCSPRSGDLSVYWYQQSLDQGLQFLIQYYNGEERAKGNILERFSAQQFPDLHSELNLSSLELGDSALYFCASSVGHTLNTEAFFGQGTRLTVV.

The rearrangement uses TRBV5-1 and TRBJ2-1, with 10 positions matching TRBD1. Germline CDR1 is SGHRS and CDR2 is YFSETQ. The CDR3 extends over 16 amino acids. With 5 bases clipped from V and 7 bases from J, the junction kept 12 bases outside the gene matches. Here the CDR3 DNA reads TGCGCCAGCAGTTCGACAGGGGGCCGTCGATTGAATGAGCAGTTCTTC. It translates to CASSSTGGRRLNEQFF.

This chain uses TRBV7-8 with TRBJ1-1; D gene uncertain. The CDR3 length is 12 residues. V dropped 7 bases and J dropped 7 bases, with 13 bases sitting between them. Germline CDR1 and CDR2: SGHVS and FQNEAQ. Written as DNA, the CDR3 is TGTGCCAGCACCCTCCCGGGAGGTGAAGCTTTCTTT. As protein: CASTLPGGEAFF.

This clone was seen a handful of times. V is TRBV25-1 and J is TRBJ1-1; D remains unclear. This CDR3 spans 12 amino acids. CDR1 is MGHDK, CDR2 SYGVNS, per germline. Trimming shortened V by 8 bases and J by 3 bases, and 10 bases separated the two germline ends. The CDR3 nucleotides are TGTGCCAGCGGGGTCGGGGACACTGAAGCTTTCTTT. It codes for CASGVGDTEAFF.

This rearrangement joins TRBV6-5 to TRBJ2-1; no clear D. This CDR3 is built from 13 residues. The ends were cut back, 5 bases at V and 9 bases at J, with 14 bases in the middle. CDR1 and CDR2 from the germline V gene are MNHEY and SVGAGI. The CDR3 is CASSPRSGGEQFF. DNA of the CDR3: TGTGCCAGCAGTCCCCGCTCGGGTGGTGAGCAGTTCTTC.

This clone occurred once. J is TRBJ1-2 and V is TRBV12-5, with 9 bases aligning to TRBD1. V was clipped by 4 bases and J by 8 bases; unmatched bases: 8. This CDR3 comprises 14 residues. CDR1 and CDR2 from the germline V gene are LGHNT and FRNRAP. This CDR3 reads CASGSTDRGGGYTF. The CDR3 DNA sequence: TGTGCTAGTGGTTCGACGGACAGGGGCGGGGGCTACACCTTC.

V is TRBV5-1 and J is TRBJ1-3; D is ambiguous. In germline, CDR1 is SGHRS, CDR2 YFSETQ. The CDR3 contains 15 residues. V gave up 5 bases and J gave up 0 bases, with 12 bases separating them. CDR3 amino acids: CASRTEPTSGNTIYF. CDR3 DNA: TGCGCCAGCAGAACGGAGCCCACCTCTGGAAACACCATATATTTT.

This clone has just a few counts. The rearrangement uses TRBV7-6 and TRBJ2-1; TRBD2 is a possible D gene (5 bases). The V end was cut by 5 bases, the J end by 7 bases, with 9 bases between. The CDR3 loop spans 12 amino acids. CDR1 is SGHVS, CDR2 FNYEAQ, per germline. The CDR3 coding sequence is TGTGCCAGCAGCCCGGGGTATAATGAGCAGTTCTTC. Protein: CASSPGYNEQFF. Complete variable domain (other parts from reference TRBV7-6 and TRBJ2-1): GAGVSQSPRYKVTKRGQDVALRCDPISGHVSLYWYRQALGQGPEFLTYFNYEAQQDKSGLPNDRFSAERPEGSISTLTIQRTEQRDSAMYRCASSPGYNEQFFGPGTRLTVL.

CDR3 sequence: CASSVATSGTYNEQFF. For the CDR3, the DNA is TGTGCCAGCAGCGTAGCTACTTCAGGGACTTACAATGAGCAGTTCTTC. The rearrangement links TRBV9 to TRBJ2-1; TRBD2 is a possible D gene (6 bases). This CDR3 comprises 16 residues. V was pared by 0 bases and J by 4 bases, with 14 bases between. CDR1 and CDR2 from the germline V gene are SGDLS and YYNGEE.

This clone appeared once. The chain carries TRBV5-4 and TRBJ2-1, with 12 bases aligning to TRBD2. Trimming took 3 bases from V and 4 from J; bases not matched to a gene: 2. Germline V gene sequence: CDR1 SGHNT, CDR2 YYREEE (reference sequence). The CDR3 sequence is 15 residues long. The DNA of the CDR3 is TGTGCCAGCAGCTCCGGGACTAGCGGGTACAATGAGCAGTTCTTC. Encoded protein: CASSSGTSGYNEQFF.

The J gene is TRBJ1-2, the V gene TRBV5-6; no reliable D call. Per the germline V gene, CDR1 is SGHDT and CDR2 is YYEEEE. V dropped 0 bases and J dropped 4 bases, with 7 bases sitting between them. The CDR3 extends over 13 amino acids. CDR3 DNA: TGTGCCAGCAGCTTGGGCCAGTTCTATGGCTACACCTTC. This translates into CASSLGQFYGYTF.

V and J are TRBV6-6 and TRBJ1-5; no definite D call. The CDR3 length is 14 residues. Trimming removed 6 bases at V and 7 bases at J, with 16 bases between. Per the germline V gene, CDR1 is MNHNY and CDR2 is SVGAGI (reference sequence). In nucleotides, the CDR3 is TGTGCCAGCAGGTTCGATCCAGGCAGGCAGCCCCAGCATTTT. Its translation: CASRFDPGRQPQHF.

The V call is TRBV7-9, the J call TRBJ1-1; 7 positions agree with TRBD1. Trimming took 5 bases from V and 6 from J; bases not matched to a gene: 12. This CDR3 is 15 amino acids long. Germline values: CDR1 SEHNR, CDR2 FQNEAQ (reference sequence). The CDR3 is CASSPRTGATPEAFF. The CDR3 DNA reads as TGTGCCAGCAGCCCCCGGACAGGAGCGACCCCTGAAGCTTTCTTT.

The V call is TRBV19, the J call TRBJ1-3, with D perhaps matching TRBD1 (5 bases). V lost 9 bases and J lost 2, with 11 bases in between. The CDR3 sequence is 13 residues long. Germline CDR1 LNHDA, CDR2 SQIVND (reference sequence). The CDR3 protein is CASWRGPGNTIYF. CDR3 DNA sequence: TGTGCCAGCTGGAGGGGACCTGGAAACACCATATATTTT.

The rearrangement uses TRBV9 and TRBJ2-5; the D gene is possibly TRBD2 (5 bases). V was pared by 1 base and J by 2 bases, with 9 bases between. Germline V gene sequence: CDR1 SGDLS, CDR2 YYNGEE. CDR3 length: 14 residues. The CDR3 nucleotides are TGTGCCAGCAGCGTATCAGCGGAGCAAGAGACCCAGTACTTC. Protein product: CASSVSAEQETQYF.

This chain links TRBV7-2 with TRBJ2-3; 12 bases are shared with TRBD1. Germline CDR1 SGHTA, CDR2 FQGNSA. J was trimmed by 6 bases and V by 2 bases; bases with no gene match: 9. The CDR3 spans 17 residues. CDR3 amino acids: CASSLTGTGGGSDTQYF. The CDR3 region has the DNA TGTGCCAGCAGCTTAACGGGGACAGGGGGCGGGTCGGATACGCAGTATTTT.

The V call is TRBV9, the J call TRBJ2-7; 9 bases fit TRBD1. V dropped 4 bases and J dropped 2; count of bases not matched to a gene: 19. The germline gives CDR1 SGDLS, CDR2 YYNGEE. The CDR3 runs to 19 residues. CDR3 DNA: TGTGCCAGCAGCCCCAGGGGGGGGGCTACAGGGGGCGATCCCTACGAGCAGTACTTC. Its protein product is CASSPRGGATGGDPYEQYF. The complete variable domain, with remaining parts taken from reference TRBV9 and TRBJ2-7, reads DSGVTQTPKHLITATGQRVTLRCSPRSGDLSVYWYQQSLDQGLQFLIQYYNGEERAKGNILERFSAQQFPDLHSELNLSSLELGDSALYFCASSPRGGATGGDPYEQYFGPGTRLTVT.

The gene calls are TRBV5-1 and TRBJ2-3; 9 bases match TRBD1. V trimming: 4 bases; J trimming: 6 bases; junction bases outside the gene matches: 12. The CDR3 runs to 16 residues. Germline V gene sequence: CDR1 SGHRS, CDR2 YFSETQ. As DNA, the CDR3 is TGCGCCAGCAGCATCGGGACAGGGTCAGGAATGGATACGCAGTATTTT. Protein: CASSIGTGSGMDTQYF.